This TCR beta chain was sequenced for a study of blood T cells in healthy people across ages. Study findings and constraints: Both naive CD4+ cell counts and diversity were greater in long-lived donors than in aged donors. Age advanced and TCR beta diversity per million T cells fell, roughly linearly.

Each sample had at least 7 million PBMCs isolated. This clonotype has only a few counts. Its antigen is as yet unknown. A second 7 to 11 cycle PCR used barcoded and J-beta primers. MiXCR was run by TCRdb on the 5' RACE reads, yielding one entry per CDR3 protein. Of 700,000 to 850,000 distinct CDR3 sequences listed, roughly 34% were seen once; the top ten hold roughly 13%. The CDR3 loop spans 15 amino acids. Trimming at V came to 1 base and at J to 7 bases, leaving 9 bases not matched to a gene. Germline CDR1 and CDR2: SGHTA and FQGTGA. The chain combines TRBV7-3 with TRBJ1-2; 7 bases align to TRBD1. The clonotype was recovered from a young man in good health. The sample consisted of blood. CDR3 sequence: CASSLNRGGAGGYTF. The CDR3 bases are TGTGCCAGCAGCTTAAACCGAGGGGGCGCAGGTGGCTACACCTTC.